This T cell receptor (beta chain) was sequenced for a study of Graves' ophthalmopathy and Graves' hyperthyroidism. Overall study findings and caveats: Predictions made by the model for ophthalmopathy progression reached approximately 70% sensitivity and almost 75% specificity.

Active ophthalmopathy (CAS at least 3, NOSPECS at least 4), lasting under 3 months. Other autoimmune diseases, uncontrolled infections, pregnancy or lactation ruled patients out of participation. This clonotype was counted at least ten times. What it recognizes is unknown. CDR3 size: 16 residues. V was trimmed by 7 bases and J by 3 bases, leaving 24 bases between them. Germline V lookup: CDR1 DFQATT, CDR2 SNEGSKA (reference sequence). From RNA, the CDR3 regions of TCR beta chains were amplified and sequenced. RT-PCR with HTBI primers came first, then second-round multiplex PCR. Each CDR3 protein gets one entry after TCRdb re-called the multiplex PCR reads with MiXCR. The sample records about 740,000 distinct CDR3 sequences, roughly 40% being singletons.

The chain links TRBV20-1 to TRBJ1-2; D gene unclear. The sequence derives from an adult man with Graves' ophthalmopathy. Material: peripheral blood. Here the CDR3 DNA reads TGCAGTGTCCCGCCGGGCCTTTACCTTACTCACTATGGCTACACCTTC. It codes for CSVPPGLYLTHYGYTF.